A single sample gave rise to the 4 T cell receptor beta chains below, sequenced in a study of cytomegalovirus exposure and HLA in healthy donors. The primer mix had 60 Vbeta and 13 Jbeta primers. Generated by immunoSEQ multiplex PCR, the TCRdb table keeps only in-frame clones and is missing some. This table holds around 150,000 clones, 75% to 90% found once. The sequenced sample was PBMCs. The source is a human donor in good health.

V gene TRBV9 combines with J gene TRBJ1-2, with D possibly TRBD1 on 5 matching bases. The CDR3 totals 12 residues. Looked up from germline, CDR1 is SGDLS and CDR2 is YYNGEE. The ends were cut back, 3 bases at V and 6 bases at J, with 9 bases in the middle. CDR3 in amino acids: CASSAPRDGYTF. CDR3 in DNA: TGTGCCAGCAGCGCCCCCAGGGATGGCTACACCTTC.

This clone showed up just a few times. V and J are TRBV15 and TRBJ2-3; 9 bases are shared with TRBD2. J was trimmed by 2 bases and V by 1 base; bases with no gene match: 13. The CDR3 runs to 19 residues. CDR1 is LNHNV and CDR2 is YYDKDF in the germline V gene (reference sequence). DNA of the CDR3: TGTGCCACCAGCAGAGCCCGGACGGCCGGGACTAGCTTCACAGATACGCAGTATTTT. This codes for CATSRARTAGTSFTDTQYF.

This rearrangement joins TRBV2 to TRBJ1-5, with D tentatively TRBD1 (6 bases). The CDR3 sequence is 13 residues long. CDR1 is SNHLY, CDR2 FYNNEI, per germline. V lost 8 bases and J lost 3, with 11 bases in between. DNA of the CDR3: TGTGCCAGCGCGACAGGAATCAATCAGCCCCAGCATTTT. The encoded protein is CASATGINQPQHF. Drawing the rest from reference TRBV2 and TRBJ1-5, the complete variable domain is EPEVTQTPSHQVTQMGQEVILRCVPISNHLYFYWYRQILGQKVEFLVSFYNNEISEKSEIFDDQFSVERPDGSNFTLKIRSTKLEDSAMYFCASATGINQPQHFGDGTRLSIL.

The genes are TRBV19 and TRBJ1-6, with 9 nucleotides matching TRBD1. The CDR3 has 15 amino acids. Germline V gene lookup returns CDR1 LNHDA and CDR2 SQIVND (reference sequence). V lost 9 bases and J lost 7; bases outside the gene matches: 10. The CDR3 sequence: CASNIGQGWNSPLHF. In DNA form, the CDR3 reads TGTGCCAGCAATATAGGACAGGGGTGGAATTCACCCCTCCACTTT.